What follows describes a single T cell receptor beta chain. This clonotype was counted a few times. Its antigen remains unidentified. It has no much larger one-base neighbor in the sample; base qualities were not kept. V and J are truncated by 3 bases and 6 bases respectively, leaving an intervening sequence of 22 bases. The CDR3 has 16 amino acids, counting the end cysteine and phenylalanine. Left in the record is the CDR3 DNA by itself, 48 bases read in frame from the first base. In the germline V gene, CDR1 corresponds to SQVTM and CDR2 to ANQGSEA. The sample belongs to a study of human T cells and chemical hapten exposure (dated by TCRdb to about 2021). Background on the whole study: For sensitization, 2% DPC in acetone was applied to a 2 cm by 2 cm area of upper inner arm skin. Weekly therapeutic DPC doses were additionally applied to the scalp of patients throughout the approximately 25-week study period. Patch testing on the upper back used Finn chambers containing 0.01% DPC, with scoring done after 6 days according to International Contact Dermatitis Research Group standards. The patient cohort, mostly female, included alopecia areata with under or over 50% scalp involvement, alopecia totalis and alopecia universalis. Libraries were pooled for sequencing, and variation in per-sample TCR yields was attributed mainly to small differences in library volumes within the pool. The study tracked peripheral blood TCR repertoire changes in vivo during primary and secondary sensitization to the hapten diphenylcyclopropenone (DPC) in alopecia patients. Blood was sampled from patients pre-sensitization (week 0) and at 2, 6 and about 24 weeks after DPC sensitization. Roughly 30 alopecia patients provided blood for TCR sequencing at one to four time points (pre-sensitization, 2, 6 and 24 weeks). Summary of the overall study and its limitations: Compared with pre-sensitization or healthy control sets, expanded TCRs formed significantly more large CDR3 similarity clusters, which is consistent with antigen-driven responses. A positive correlation was found between the number of PT1 expanded TCRs and patch test score, with significance reached at thresholds 8, 16 and 32 but not 4. Alopecia, a presumed autoimmune disease, was present in all patients, so the immune response of the patients might differ from that of healthy individuals. Repeated subsampling changed both the strength of the expansion versus patch-test correlation and the threshold at which that correlation became significant. The number of TCRs above 1 in 1000 frequency did not change with DPC sensitization; there was no evidence of global repertoire structure alterations.

What this sample's time point label stands for: pre-sensitization, week 0. Explained via the paper, the treatment or condition label denotes: therapeutic diphenylcyclopropenone sensitization with weekly scalp DPC. Blood at each patch-test visit was drawn before the patch test was applied. Eligible patients were aged 18 to 70, diagnosed with alopecia, deemed suitable for DPC therapy, and excluded if pregnant. Total RNA was extracted from unfractionated whole blood that had been collected in Tempus Blood RNA tubes. Receptors were amplified or captured by RACE. The sequencer was a NextSeq 500. Library preparation attached unique molecular identifiers to individual cDNA molecules for quantitative, reproducible TCR counting. Both TCR alpha and TCR beta chains were sequenced from each blood RNA sample. As for how the authors treated the data: Samples had a median of about 96,000 TCRs, with a range from about 23,224 to 750,000. V, J and CDR3 annotation of the TCR reads was performed with the Decombinator software suite. For PS versus PT1 abundance plots, all samples were subsampled to the same number of TCRs (28,000). Expanded TCRs were defined as absent before sensitization and observed at least eight times at the 2-week time point. Using fastp trimming at Q25 and MiXCR clonotype assembly, TCRdb reanalyzed the public sequencing data and kept in-frame beta chains. Merged by CDR3 protein, the rows form single entries marked with the most common genes and DNA. TCRdb's processing, not the study's, gives the V and J calls here. In all, the sample holds about 80,000 distinct CDR3 sequences, and around 15% of those were seen once. Clones ranked in the top ten supply around 4.2% of the sample.

This TCR was recovered from a woman in her forties or fifties with alopecia areata. Some clones in this sample may be carry-over from other donors' samples. The V gene is TRBV29-1 and the J gene is TRBJ2-3, with no confidently assigned D gene. Source: whole blood, taken in connection with sensitization to the hapten diphenylcyclopropenone (DPC). The bases are TGCAGCGTTGAGGCTGGGCTAGTCGCGGAAGGGGATACGCAGTATTTT. It translates to CSVEAGLVAEGDTQYF.